Below, 7 T cell receptor beta chains from the same sample are listed, as sequenced in a study of Ad26.COV2.S vaccination and SARS-CoV-2 variants. Specified treatment: roughly 18 received Ad26.COV2.S at low or high dose, single or two shots; 5 received placebo; per-sample allocation not given. Sample collection was performed on day 63 after the first vaccine or placebo injection. Produced via immunoSEQ multiplex PCR; TCRdb's table is partial and in-frame only. The data hold a few hundred thousand clones, with roughly 87% observed a single time. The specimen was peripheral blood, collected in a trial of Ad26.COV2.S vaccine versus placebo. The source of these receptors is a person between 18 and 59 years old who received the Ad26.COV2.S COVID-19 vaccine or a placebo.

This clone has just one count. V usage is TRBV6-1 and J usage is TRBJ2-5, with a weak D call TRBD2 (7 bases). The germline CDR1 and CDR2 sequences are MNHNS and SASEGT. The V end was cut by 2 bases, the J end by 4 bases, with 11 bases between. The CDR3 is made up of 14 amino acids. This CDR3 is CASSERGGGETQYF. CDR3 sequence (DNA): TGTGCCAGCAGTGAACGAGGGGGGGGAGAGACCCAGTACTTC.

The CDR3 reads CASGSVLTGAPSGNTIYF. The DNA of the CDR3 is TGTGCTAGTGGTTCGGTACTGACAGGGGCGCCTTCTGGAAACACCATATATTTT. The rearrangement joins TRBV12-5 to TRBJ1-3; 8 bases agree with TRBD1. The CDR3 contains 18 residues. Germline lookup yields CDR1 LGHNT and CDR2 FRNRAP. Unmatched junction bases numbered 12, after V lost 4 bases and J lost 1 base.

This clone was detected only once. This chain links TRBV7-3 with TRBJ2-7; 7 bases agree with TRBD2. The V segment lost 5 bases and the J segment 7 bases; nucleotides outside the gene matches: 20. Germline lookup yields CDR1 SGHTA and CDR2 FQGTGA. The CDR3 is 17 amino acids. The CDR3 DNA is TGTGCCAGCAGCCTCCACTTGGGGCGGGAGTCCAACGGGGAGCAGTACGTC. This sequence encodes CASSLHLGRESNGEQYV.

The V gene is TRBV7-8, the J gene TRBJ1-2; D might be TRBD1 (5 bases). Looked up from germline, CDR1 is SGHVS and CDR2 is FQNEAQ. The CDR3 is 15 amino acids. V lost 5 bases, J lost 4 bases, and 17 bases lay in between. CDR3 sequence reads: CASSPAWGGSYGYTF. The CDR3 DNA follows: TGTGCCAGCAGCCCCGCTTGGGGCGGATCCTATGGCTACACCTTC.

The chain has TRBV7-9 and TRBJ1-1; D remains unclear. This CDR3 region has 13 residues. V lost 9 bases and J 1 base, leaving 12 bases between the germline ends. Looked up from germline, CDR1 is SEHNR and CDR2 is FQNEAQ (reference sequence). Here the CDR3 reads CASTPYRNTEAFF. The CDR3 nucleotides read TGTGCCAGTACCCCCTACAGGAACACTGAAGCTTTCTTT.

The rearrangement joins TRBV7-9 to TRBJ2-7; D is unresolved. The CDR3 runs 14 residues. Germline-derived CDR1 and CDR2 are SEHNR and FQNEAQ (reference sequence). V was clipped by 4 bases and J by 2 bases, with 12 bases between them. CDR3 sequence reads: CASSSLTAAYEQYV. For the CDR3, the DNA is TGTGCCAGCAGCTCCCTGACGGCAGCCTACGAGCAGTACGTC.

The chain carries TRBV14 and TRBJ2-2, with TRBD2 matching over 13 bases. There are 19 residues in the CDR3. The J segment lost 4 bases and the V segment lost 2 bases, leaving 10 bases of the junction unmatched. In germline, CDR1 is SGHDN, CDR2 FVKESK. The CDR3 DNA sequence: TGTGCCAGCAGCCAAAATACGTGGACTAGCGGGAGACTCACCGGGGAGCTGTTTTTT. Its protein is CASSQNTWTSGRLTGELFF.